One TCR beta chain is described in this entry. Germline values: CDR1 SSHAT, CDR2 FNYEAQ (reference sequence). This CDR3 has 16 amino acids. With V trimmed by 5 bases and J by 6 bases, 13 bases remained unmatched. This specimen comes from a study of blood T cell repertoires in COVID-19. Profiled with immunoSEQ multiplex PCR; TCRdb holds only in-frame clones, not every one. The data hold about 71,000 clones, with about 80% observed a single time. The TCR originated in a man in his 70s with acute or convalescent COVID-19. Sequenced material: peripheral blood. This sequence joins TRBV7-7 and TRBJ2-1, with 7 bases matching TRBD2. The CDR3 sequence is CASSPLMTSRSNEQFF. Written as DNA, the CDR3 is TGTGCCAGCAGCCCCCTGATGACTAGCAGGTCCAATGAGCAGTTCTTC.